This TCR beta chain was documented in a study of shared clonotypes between healthy human individuals. Sequencing used immunoSEQ multiplex PCR; TCRdb keeps in-frame clones, though not all of them. The table shows 2 million to 3 million clones, with roughly 93% occurring only once. Germline-derived CDR1 and CDR2 are LNHDA and SQIVND (reference sequence). The CDR3 totals 15 residues. Between the trimmed V and J ends, which lost 2 bases and 0 bases, there was a span of 8 bases. This clonotype originated in a man aged 18-30 years in good health. Some clones in this sample may be carry-over from other donors' samples. The sequenced sample was naive CD4+ T cells from PBMCs. Subset here: CD45RA+ positively selected. The chain combines TRBV19 with TRBJ1-5; no clear D. CDR3 coding DNA: TGTGCCAGTAGTATATTGCACAATAGCAATCAGCCCCAGCATTTT. Translation gives CASSILHNSNQPQHF.